This T cell receptor (beta chain) was recovered during a study of T and B cells in COVID-19 patients. At the level of the study: COVID-19 patients gave peripheral blood either during active infection or after recovery. Findings and caveats of the study: Clonality of TRB repertoires was high in active COVID-19; recovery brought above-healthy diversity and richness.

With respect to this clonotype: The antigen is undetermined.

TRB rearrangements were amplified by multiplex PCR with BIOMED2 TRB-A/B primers. MiXCR, applied by TCRdb to the multiplex PCR reads, yields one record per CDR3 protein. The data contain roughly 15,000 distinct CDR3 sequences, 25% to 30% of them singletons. TRB was amplified from about 240-490 ng of blood genomic DNA. The CDR3 covers 14 residues. Germline CDR1 is MNHNS and CDR2 is SASEGT. Trimming cost V 8 bases and J 0 bases, with 14 bases left between them. The clonotype originates from a human donor who had recovered from COVID-19. The chain has TRBV6-1 and TRBJ2-7, with D perhaps assigned TRBD1 or TRBD2 (5 bases each). Material for sequencing was blood. The CDR3 nucleotides read TGTGCCAGCCGTCCGGGACGGAGCTCCTACGAGCAGTACTTC. Its protein is CASRPGRSSYEQYF.